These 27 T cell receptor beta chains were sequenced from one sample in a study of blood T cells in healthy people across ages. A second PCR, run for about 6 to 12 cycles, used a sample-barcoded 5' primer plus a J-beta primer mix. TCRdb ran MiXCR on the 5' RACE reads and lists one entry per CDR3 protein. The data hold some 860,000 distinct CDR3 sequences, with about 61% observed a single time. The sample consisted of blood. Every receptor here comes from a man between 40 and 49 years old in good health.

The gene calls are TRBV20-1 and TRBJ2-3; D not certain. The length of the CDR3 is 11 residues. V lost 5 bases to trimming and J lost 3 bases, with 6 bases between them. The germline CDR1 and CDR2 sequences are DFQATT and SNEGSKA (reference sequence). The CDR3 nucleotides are TGCAGTGCTCACAAAACAGATACGCAGTATTTT. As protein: CSAHKTDTQYF.

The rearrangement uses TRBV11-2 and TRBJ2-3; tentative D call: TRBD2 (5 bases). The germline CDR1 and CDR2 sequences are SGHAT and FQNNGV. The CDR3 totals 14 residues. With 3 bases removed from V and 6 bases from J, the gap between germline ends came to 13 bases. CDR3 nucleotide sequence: TGTGCCAGCAGCTTTAGCGCCCGCCCGGATACGCAGTATTTT. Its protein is CASSFSARPDTQYF.

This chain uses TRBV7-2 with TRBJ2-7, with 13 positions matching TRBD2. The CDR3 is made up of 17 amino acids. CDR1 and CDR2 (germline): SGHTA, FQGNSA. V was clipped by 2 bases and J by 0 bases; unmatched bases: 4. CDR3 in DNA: TGTGCCAGCAGCTTAAGGACTAGCGGGAGCCCCTCCTACGAGCAGTACTTC. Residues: CASSLRTSGSPSYEQYF. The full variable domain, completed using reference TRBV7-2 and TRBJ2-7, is GAGVSQSPSNKVTEKGKDVELRCDPISGHTALYWYRQSLGQGLEFLIYFQGNSAPDKSGLPSDRFSAERTGGSVSTLTIQRTQQEDSAVYLCASSLRTSGSPSYEQYFGPGTRLTVT.

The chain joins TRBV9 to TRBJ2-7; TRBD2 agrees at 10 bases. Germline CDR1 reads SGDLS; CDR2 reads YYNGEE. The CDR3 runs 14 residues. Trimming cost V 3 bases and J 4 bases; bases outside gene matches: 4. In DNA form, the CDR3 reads TGTGCCAGCAGCGGATATAGCGGGAGGTACGAGCAGTACGTC. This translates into CASSGYSGRYEQYV.

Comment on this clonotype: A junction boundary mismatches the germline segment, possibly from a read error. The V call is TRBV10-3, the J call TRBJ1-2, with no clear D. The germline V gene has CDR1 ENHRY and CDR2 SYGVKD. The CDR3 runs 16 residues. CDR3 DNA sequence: TGTGCCATCAGTAAAGAGGACGGACCAGCTAACTATGACTACACCTTC. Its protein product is CAISKEDGPANYDYTF.

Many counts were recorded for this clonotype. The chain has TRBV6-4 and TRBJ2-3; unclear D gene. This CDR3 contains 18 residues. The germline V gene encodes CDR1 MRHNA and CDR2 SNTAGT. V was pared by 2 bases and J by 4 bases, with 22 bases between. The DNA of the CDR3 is TGTGCCAGCAGTGACACCTCTTTCAGCAGCCACCGCCCAGATACGCAGTATTTT. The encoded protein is CASSDTSFSSHRPDTQYF.

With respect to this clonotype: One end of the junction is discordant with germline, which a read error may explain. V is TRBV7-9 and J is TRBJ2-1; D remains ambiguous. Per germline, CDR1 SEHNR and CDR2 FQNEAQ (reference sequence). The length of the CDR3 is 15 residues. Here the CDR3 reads CASSLAGADPHEQFF. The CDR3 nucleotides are TGTGCCAGCAGCTTAGCTGGTGCAGACCCCCATGAACAGTTCTTC.

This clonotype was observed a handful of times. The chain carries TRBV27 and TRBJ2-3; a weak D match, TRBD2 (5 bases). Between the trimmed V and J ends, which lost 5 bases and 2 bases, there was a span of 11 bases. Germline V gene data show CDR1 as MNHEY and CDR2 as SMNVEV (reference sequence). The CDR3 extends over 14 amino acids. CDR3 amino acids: CASSLTIPTDTQYF. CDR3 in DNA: TGTGCCAGCAGTCTGACTATCCCCACAGATACGCAGTATTTT.

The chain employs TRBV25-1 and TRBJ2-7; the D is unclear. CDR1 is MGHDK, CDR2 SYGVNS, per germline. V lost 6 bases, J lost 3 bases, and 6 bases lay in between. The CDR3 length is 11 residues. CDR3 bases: TGTGCCAGCAGCGGAGACTACGAGCAGTACTTC. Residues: CASSGDYEQYF.

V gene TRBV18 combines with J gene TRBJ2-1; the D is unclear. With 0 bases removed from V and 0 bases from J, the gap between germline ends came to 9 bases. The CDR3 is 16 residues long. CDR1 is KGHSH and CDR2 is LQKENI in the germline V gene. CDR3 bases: TGTGCCAGCTCACCACCTCATTTCAGCTCCTACAATGAGCAGTTCTTC. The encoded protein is CASSPPHFSSYNEQFF.

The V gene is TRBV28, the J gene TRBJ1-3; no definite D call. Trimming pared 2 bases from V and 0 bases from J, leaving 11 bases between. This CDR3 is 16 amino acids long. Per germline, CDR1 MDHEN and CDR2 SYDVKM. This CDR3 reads CASSLPGPDSGNTIYF. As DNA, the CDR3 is TGTGCCAGCAGTTTACCGGGCCCCGACTCTGGAAACACCATATATTTT. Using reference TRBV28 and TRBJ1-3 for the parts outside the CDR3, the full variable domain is DVKVTQSSRYLVKRTGEKVFLECVQDMDHENMFWYRQDPGLGLRLIYFSYDVKMKEKGDIPEGYSVSREKKERFSLILESASTNQTSMYLCASSLPGPDSGNTIYFGEGSWLTVV.

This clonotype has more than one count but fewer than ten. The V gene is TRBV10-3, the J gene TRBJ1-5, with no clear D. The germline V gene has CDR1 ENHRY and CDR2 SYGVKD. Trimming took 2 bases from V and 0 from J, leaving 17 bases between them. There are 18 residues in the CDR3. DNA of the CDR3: TGTGCCATCAGTGAGATAGGTTCCTGGCAGCATAGCAATCAGCCCCAGCATTTT. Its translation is CAISEIGSWQHSNQPQHF.

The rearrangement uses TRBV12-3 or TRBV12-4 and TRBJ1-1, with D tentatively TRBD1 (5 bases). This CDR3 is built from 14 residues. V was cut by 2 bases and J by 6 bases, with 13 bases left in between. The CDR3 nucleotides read TGTGCCAGCAGTTTATCGGGGGAAGTCGCTGAAGCTTTCTTT. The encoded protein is CASSLSGEVAEAFF.

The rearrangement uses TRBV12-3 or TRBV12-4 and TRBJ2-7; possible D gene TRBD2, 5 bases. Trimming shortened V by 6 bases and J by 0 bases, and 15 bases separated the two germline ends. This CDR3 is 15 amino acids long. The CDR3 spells CASSTVAGPSYEQYF. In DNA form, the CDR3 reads TGTGCCAGCAGCACCGTTGCGGGTCCCTCCTACGAGCAGTACTTC.

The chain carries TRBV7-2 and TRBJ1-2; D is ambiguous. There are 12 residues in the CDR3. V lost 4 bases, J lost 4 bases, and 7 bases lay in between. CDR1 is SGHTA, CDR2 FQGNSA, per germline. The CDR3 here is CASSSTPYGYTF. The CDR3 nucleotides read TGTGCCAGCAGCTCCACCCCCTATGGCTACACCTTC.

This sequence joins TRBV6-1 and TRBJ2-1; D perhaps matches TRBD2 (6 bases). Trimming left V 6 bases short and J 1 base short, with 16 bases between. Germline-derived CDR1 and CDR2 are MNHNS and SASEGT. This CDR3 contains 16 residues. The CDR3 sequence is CASSPPTSLSYNEQFF. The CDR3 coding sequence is TGTGCCAGCAGCCCCCCCACTAGCTTATCCTACAATGAGCAGTTCTTC.

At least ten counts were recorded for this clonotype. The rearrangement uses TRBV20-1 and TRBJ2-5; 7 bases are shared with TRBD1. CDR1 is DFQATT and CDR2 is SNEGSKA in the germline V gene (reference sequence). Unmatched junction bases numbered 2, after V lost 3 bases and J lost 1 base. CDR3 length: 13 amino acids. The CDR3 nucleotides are TGCAGTGCTAGCGGGACAGCCCAAGAGACCCAGTACTTC. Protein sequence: CSASGTAQETQYF.

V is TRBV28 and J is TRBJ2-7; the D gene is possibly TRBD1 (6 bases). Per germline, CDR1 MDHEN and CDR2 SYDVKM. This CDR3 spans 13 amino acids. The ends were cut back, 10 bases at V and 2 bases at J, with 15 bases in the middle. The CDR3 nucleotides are TGTGCCAAGAACCAGGGGCCTCCCTACGAGCAGTACTTC. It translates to CAKNQGPPYEQYF.

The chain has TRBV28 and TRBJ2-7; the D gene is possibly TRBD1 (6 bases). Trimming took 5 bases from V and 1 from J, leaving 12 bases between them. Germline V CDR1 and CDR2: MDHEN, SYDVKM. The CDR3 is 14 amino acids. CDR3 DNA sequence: TGTGCCAGCAGTCTTAGACAGGTGTCCTACGAGCAGTACTTC. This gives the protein CASSLRQVSYEQYF.

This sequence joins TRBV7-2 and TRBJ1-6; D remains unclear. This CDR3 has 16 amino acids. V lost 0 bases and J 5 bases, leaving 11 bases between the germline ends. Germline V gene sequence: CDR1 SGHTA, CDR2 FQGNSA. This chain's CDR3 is CASSLARAADNSPLHF. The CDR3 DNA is TGTGCCAGCAGCTTAGCGCGGGCGGCGGATAATTCACCCCTCCACTTT.

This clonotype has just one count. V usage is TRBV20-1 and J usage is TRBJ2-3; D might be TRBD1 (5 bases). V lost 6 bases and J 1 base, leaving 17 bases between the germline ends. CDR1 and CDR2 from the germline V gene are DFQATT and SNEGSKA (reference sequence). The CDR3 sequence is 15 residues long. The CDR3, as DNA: TGCAGTGCCGACCTGGCCACAGGTGGCACAGATACGCAGTATTTT. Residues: CSADLATGGTDTQYF.

The CDR3 DNA reads as TGTGCCAGCAGTAACGCTGTACATGAGCAGTTCTTC. This codes for CASSNAVHEQFF. V is TRBV27 and J is TRBJ2-1, with no clear D. Germline V gene data show CDR1 as MNHEY and CDR2 as SMNVEV (reference sequence). V lost 5 bases to trimming and J lost 8 bases, with 10 bases between them. The CDR3 is 12 amino acids.

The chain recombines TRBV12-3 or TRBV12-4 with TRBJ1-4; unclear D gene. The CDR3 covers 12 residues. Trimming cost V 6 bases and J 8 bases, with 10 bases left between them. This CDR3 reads CASRPHGEKLFF. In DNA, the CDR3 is TGTGCCAGCAGACCCCACGGGGAAAAACTGTTTTTT.

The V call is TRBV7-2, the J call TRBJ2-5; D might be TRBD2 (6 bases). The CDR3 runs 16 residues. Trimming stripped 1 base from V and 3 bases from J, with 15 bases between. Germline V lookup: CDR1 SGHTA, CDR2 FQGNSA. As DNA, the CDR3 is TGTGCCAGCAGCTTAGTTGTGGGGGGTAGTGAAGAGACCCAGTACTTC. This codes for CASSLVVGGSEETQYF.

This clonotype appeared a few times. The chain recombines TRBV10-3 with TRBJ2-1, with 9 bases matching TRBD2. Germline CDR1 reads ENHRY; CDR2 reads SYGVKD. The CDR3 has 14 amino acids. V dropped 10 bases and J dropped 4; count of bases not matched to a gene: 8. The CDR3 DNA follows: TGTGCCAGTAAGCGGGAGGCGGGTTACAATGAGCAGTTCTTC. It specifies CASKREAGYNEQFF.

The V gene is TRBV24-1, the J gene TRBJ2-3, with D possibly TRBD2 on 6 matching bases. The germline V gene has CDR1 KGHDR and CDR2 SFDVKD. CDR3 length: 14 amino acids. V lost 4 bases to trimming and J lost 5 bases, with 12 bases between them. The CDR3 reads CATSEAGLQDTQYF. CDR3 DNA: TGTGCCACCAGTGAGGCGGGACTGCAAGATACGCAGTATTTT.

This CDR3 reads CASVARAAYNEQFF. The DNA of the CDR3 is TGTGCCAGCGTGGCCAGGGCCGCCTACAATGAGCAGTTCTTC. The chain links TRBV6-1 to TRBJ2-1; TRBD1 is a possible D gene (5 bases). The V end was cut by 8 bases, the J end by 2 bases, with 13 bases between. Per germline, CDR1 MNHNS and CDR2 SASEGT. This CDR3 has 14 amino acids.